These 14 T cell receptor beta chains were all obtained from the same sample, sequenced in a study of OX40 agonist ivuxolimab in advanced cancers. The method was immunoSEQ multiplex PCR; TCRdb's version includes in-frame clones alone and lacks a portion of them. The sample has under 95,000 clones; 86% are singletons. The input for sequencing was CD4+ or CD8+ T cells sorted from blood, taken in a trial of the OX40 agonist ivuxolimab. Receptors were obtained from an adult with an advanced solid tumor such as melanoma, head and neck, liver or kidney cancer.

This clone was detected only once. This chain links TRBV27 with TRBJ1-1; 9 bases agree with TRBD1. The junction had 0 bases not matched to a gene; V was cut back by 5 bases and J by 8 bases. From germline, CDR1 is MNHEY and CDR2 SMNVEV (reference sequence). The CDR3 contains 11 residues. CDR3 protein: CASSGTGEAFF. DNA for the CDR3: TGTGCCAGCAGTGGGACAGGGGAAGCTTTCTTT.

Note on this clone: At the DNA level, this CDR3 is encoded by other sequences in the same sample as well. This chain uses TRBV6-5 with TRBJ2-5; 9 bases align to TRBD1. Germline CDR1 and CDR2: MNHEY and SVGAGI. J lost 4 bases, V lost 2 bases, and 5 bases had no gene match. The CDR3 runs 15 residues. The CDR3 spells CASSYGTGFGETQYF. The CDR3 DNA sequence: TGTGCCAGCAGTTACGGGACAGGGTTCGGAGAGACCCAGTACTTC.

The V call is TRBV27, the J call TRBJ1-4; D not resolved. In germline, CDR1 is MNHEY, CDR2 SMNVEV (reference sequence). The V and J ends lost 2 bases and 3 bases respectively, with 4 bases between them. This CDR3 has 13 amino acids. In DNA form, the CDR3 reads TGTGCCAGCAGTTTACACTCTAATGAAAAACTGTTTTTT. Translating gives CASSLHSNEKLFF.

The chain links TRBV19 to TRBJ2-4; D may be TRBD1 (6 bases). Germline V gene data show CDR1 as LNHDA and CDR2 as SQIVND (reference sequence). The CDR3 length is 15 residues. The ends were cut back, 9 bases at V and 0 bases at J, with 15 bases in the middle. The CDR3 region is CASRTPQGAKNIQYF. CDR3 nucleotides: TGTGCCAGCCGCACCCCACAGGGAGCCAAAAACATTCAGTACTTC. The full variable domain, rest sourced from reference TRBV19 and TRBJ2-4, is DGGITQSPKYLFRKEGQNVTLSCEQNLNHDAMYWYRQDPGQGLRLIYYSQIVNDFQKGDIAEGYSVSREKKESFPLTVTSAQKNPTAFYLCASRTPQGAKNIQYFGAGTRLSVL.

The chain carries TRBV14 and TRBJ2-5, with D hard to call. The CDR3 runs 13 residues. Trimming left V 1 base short and J 5 bases short, with 8 bases between. CDR1 is SGHDN and CDR2 is FVKESK in the germline V gene. DNA for the CDR3: TGTGCCAGCAGCCAAGGGCATGGGGAGACCCAGTACTTC. Translated: CASSQGHGETQYF.

The chain recombines TRBV7-9 with TRBJ2-2; no clear D. The CDR3 is 13 amino acids. Trimming removed 5 bases from V and 4 bases from J, with 8 bases in between. Germline V CDR1 and CDR2: SEHNR, FQNEAQ (reference sequence). Here the CDR3 reads CASSPSLTGELFF. CDR3 sequence (DNA): TGTGCCAGCAGCCCAAGCCTCACCGGGGAGCTGTTTTTT.

The rearrangement uses TRBV2 and TRBJ1-3, with D unclear. The CDR3 spans 16 residues. Germline CDR1 SNHLY, CDR2 FYNNEI. The V and J ends lost 2 bases and 0 bases respectively, with 11 bases between them. CDR3 DNA: TGTGCCAGCAGTGAAAGCGTAACAGTCTCTGGAAACACCATATATTTT. It is translated as CASSESVTVSGNTIYF.

The chain is built from TRBV25-1 and TRBJ2-2, with 7 bases that match TRBD1. Per germline, CDR1 MGHDK and CDR2 SYGVNS. The CDR3 sequence is 14 residues long. V was clipped by 3 bases and J by 5 bases; unmatched bases: 3. The CDR3 nucleotides read TGTGCCAGCAGTGACAGGGGGTGGACCGGGGAGCTGTTTTTT. This encodes CASSDRGWTGELFF.

This sequence joins TRBV27 and TRBJ1-4; D is unclear. This CDR3 is built from 13 residues. Trimming stripped 7 bases from V and 4 bases from J, with 10 bases between. Per germline, CDR1 MNHEY and CDR2 SMNVEV (reference sequence). CDR3 protein: CASTPGRNEKLFF. The CDR3 nucleotides are TGTGCCAGCACACCAGGCCGTAATGAAAAACTGTTTTTT. Full variable domain (missing parts from reference TRBV27 and TRBJ1-4): EAQVTQNPRYLITVTGKKLTVTCSQNMNHEYMSWYRQDPGLGLRQIYYSMNVEVTDKGDVPEGYKVSRKEKRNFPLILESPSPNQTSLYFCASTPGRNEKLFFGSGTQLSVL.

The chain has TRBV10-1 and TRBJ2-1; the D gene is possibly TRBD2 (5 bases). The CDR3 contains 15 residues. V was trimmed by 3 bases and J by 0 bases, leaving 9 bases between them. The germline V gene has CDR1 WNHNN and CDR2 SYGVQD (reference sequence). In DNA, the CDR3 is TGCGCCAGCAGTGAAGGTCTAGCCTCCTACAATGAGCAGTTCTTC. Amino acid sequence: CASSEGLASYNEQFF.

CDR3 residues: CASTWREGYNEQFF. The CDR3 region has the DNA TGTGCCAGCACCTGGCGGGAGGGATACAATGAGCAGTTCTTC. The rearrangement links TRBV27 to TRBJ2-1, with 9 nucleotides matching TRBD2. Germline CDR1 reads MNHEY; CDR2 reads SMNVEV (reference sequence). Trimming took 7 bases from V and 4 from J; bases not matched to a gene: 5. This CDR3 has 14 residues.

This chain links TRBV9 with TRBJ2-3; D might be TRBD1 (6 bases). There are 16 residues in the CDR3. Germline loops: CDR1 SGDLS, CDR2 YYNGEE. Deletions cut 4 bases from V and 2 bases from J, with 17 bases between. CDR3 sequence: CASSLRDGQHTDTQYF. The CDR3 nucleotides are TGTGCCAGCAGCTTAAGGGACGGACAGCACACAGATACGCAGTATTTT. The full variable domain, completed using reference TRBV9 and TRBJ2-3, is DSGVTQTPKHLITATGQRVTLRCSPRSGDLSVYWYQQSLDQGLQFLIQYYNGEERAKGNILERFSAQQFPDLHSELNLSSLELGDSALYFCASSLRDGQHTDTQYFGPGTRLTVL.

Note on this clone: The junction and the germline gene differ at one end; a read error may be behind it. The chain carries TRBV6-1 and TRBJ2-4; 15 bases match TRBD2. This CDR3 contains 14 residues. Germline V gene lookup returns CDR1 MNHNS and CDR2 SASEGT. The DNA of the CDR3 is TGTGCCAGCTGTGAGGGACTAGCGGGGGGTCCACAGTACTTC. Protein product: CASCEGLAGGPQYF.

The gene calls are TRBV5-8 and TRBJ2-7, with D uncertain. Trimming removed 2 bases at V and 2 bases at J, with 11 bases between. Looked up from germline, CDR1 is SGHTS and CDR2 is YDEGEE. The CDR3 sequence is 14 residues long. The CDR3 region is CASSLGGVTYEQYF. The CDR3 DNA sequence: TGTGCCAGCAGCTTAGGTGGGGTGACCTACGAGCAGTACTTC.